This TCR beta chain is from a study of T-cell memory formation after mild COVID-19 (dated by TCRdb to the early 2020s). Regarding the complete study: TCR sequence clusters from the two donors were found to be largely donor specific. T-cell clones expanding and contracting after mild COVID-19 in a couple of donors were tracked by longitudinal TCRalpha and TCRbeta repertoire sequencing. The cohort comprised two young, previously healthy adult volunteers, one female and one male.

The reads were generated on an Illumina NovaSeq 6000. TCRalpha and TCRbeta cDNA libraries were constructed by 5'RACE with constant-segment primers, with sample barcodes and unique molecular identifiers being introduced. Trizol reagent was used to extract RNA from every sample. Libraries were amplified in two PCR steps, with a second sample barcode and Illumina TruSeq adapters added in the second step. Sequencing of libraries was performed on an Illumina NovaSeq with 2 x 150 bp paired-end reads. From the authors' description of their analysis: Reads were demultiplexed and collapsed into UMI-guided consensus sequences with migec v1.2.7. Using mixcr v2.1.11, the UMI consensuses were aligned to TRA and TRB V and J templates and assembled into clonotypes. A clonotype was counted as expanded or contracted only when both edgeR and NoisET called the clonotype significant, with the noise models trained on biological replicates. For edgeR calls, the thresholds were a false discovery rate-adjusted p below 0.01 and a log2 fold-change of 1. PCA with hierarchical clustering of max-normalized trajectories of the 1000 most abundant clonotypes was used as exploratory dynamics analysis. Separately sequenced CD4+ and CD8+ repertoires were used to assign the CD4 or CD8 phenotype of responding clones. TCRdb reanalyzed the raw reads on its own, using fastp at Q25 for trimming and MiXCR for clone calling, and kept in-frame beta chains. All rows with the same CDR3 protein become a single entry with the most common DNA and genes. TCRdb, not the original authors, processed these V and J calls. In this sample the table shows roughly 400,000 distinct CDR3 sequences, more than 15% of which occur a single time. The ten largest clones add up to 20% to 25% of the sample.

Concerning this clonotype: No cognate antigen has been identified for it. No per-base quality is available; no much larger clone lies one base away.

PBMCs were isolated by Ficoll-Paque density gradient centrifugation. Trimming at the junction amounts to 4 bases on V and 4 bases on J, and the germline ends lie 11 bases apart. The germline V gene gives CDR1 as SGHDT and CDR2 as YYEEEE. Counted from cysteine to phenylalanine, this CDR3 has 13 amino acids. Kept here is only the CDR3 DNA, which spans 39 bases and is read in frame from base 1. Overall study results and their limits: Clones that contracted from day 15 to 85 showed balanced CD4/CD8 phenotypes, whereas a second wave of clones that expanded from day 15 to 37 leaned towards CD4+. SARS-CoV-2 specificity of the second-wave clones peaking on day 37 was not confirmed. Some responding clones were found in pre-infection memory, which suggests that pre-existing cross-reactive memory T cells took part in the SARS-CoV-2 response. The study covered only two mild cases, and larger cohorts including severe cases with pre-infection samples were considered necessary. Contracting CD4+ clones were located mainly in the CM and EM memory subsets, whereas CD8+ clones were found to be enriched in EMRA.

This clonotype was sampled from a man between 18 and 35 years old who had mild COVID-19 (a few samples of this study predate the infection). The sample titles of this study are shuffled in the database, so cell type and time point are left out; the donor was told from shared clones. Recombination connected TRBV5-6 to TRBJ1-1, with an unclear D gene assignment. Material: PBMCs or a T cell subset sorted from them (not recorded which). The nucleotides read TGTGCCAGCAGCCCTACCTGGGCCACTGAAGCTTTCTTT. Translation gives CASSPTWATEAFF.